By share of the sample, the clone carrying this TCR beta chain is medium-sized. The antigen is unknown. These gene names are mouse names. The read terminates 1 residue before the CDR3 end, so the remaining end is supplied by the germline J gene. The sample's time point: mouse harvest day 7 after allogeneic transplant. The graft held 10^6 splenic CD5+ T cells and 10^7 T-cell-depleted bone marrow cells. Tissues came from B6→BALB/c major-mismatch GVHD mice at day 7 or 14. This specimen comes from a study of tissue T cells after allogeneic stem cell transplantation. Regarding the study as a whole: Tissue-detected TCR repertoire was only partly captured by blood and spleen T cells. Shared clones across patients were few; motif clustering revealed tissue-specific shared signatures.

The V gene's germline CDR1 is NNHNN and CDR2 SYGAGS (reference sequence). The CDR3 covers 14 residues. The V end was cut by 5 bases, the J end by 4 bases, with 12 bases between. TCRdb keeps only in-frame clones here, not all; method: immunoSEQ multiplex PCR. The table shows several thousand clones, with 59% occurring only once. The TCR comes from a female BALB/c mouse given C57BL/6 T cells with graft-versus-host disease after an allogeneic hematopoietic cell transplant. This sequence joins TRBV13-2 and TRBJ2-2; D not resolved. The sequencing sample was made of spleen. The sequenced part of the CDR3 DNA is TGTGCCAGCGGCGAGGGTGAAGGCACCGGGCAGCTCTAC. It codes for CASGEGEGTGQLY. In full, the CDR3 is CASGEGEGTGQLYF.